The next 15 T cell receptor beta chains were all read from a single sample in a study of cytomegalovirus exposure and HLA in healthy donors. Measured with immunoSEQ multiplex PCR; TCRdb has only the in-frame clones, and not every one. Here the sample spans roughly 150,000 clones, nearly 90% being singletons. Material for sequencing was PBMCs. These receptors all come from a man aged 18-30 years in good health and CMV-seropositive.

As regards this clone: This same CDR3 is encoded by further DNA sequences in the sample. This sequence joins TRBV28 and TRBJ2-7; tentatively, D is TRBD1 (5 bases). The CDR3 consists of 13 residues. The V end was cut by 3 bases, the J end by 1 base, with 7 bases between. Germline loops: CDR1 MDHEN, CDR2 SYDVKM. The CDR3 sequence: CASSLGQSYEQYF. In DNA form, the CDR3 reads TGTGCCAGCAGTTTGGGGCAATCCTACGAGCAGTACTTC.

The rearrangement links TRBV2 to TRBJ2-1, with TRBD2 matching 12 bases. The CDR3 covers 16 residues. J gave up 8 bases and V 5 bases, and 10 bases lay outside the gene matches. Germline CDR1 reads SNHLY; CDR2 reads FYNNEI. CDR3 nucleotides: TGTGCCAGCAGTCCACGGACTAGCGGGATCGTGGATGAGCAGTTCTTC. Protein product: CASSPRTSGIVDEQFF.

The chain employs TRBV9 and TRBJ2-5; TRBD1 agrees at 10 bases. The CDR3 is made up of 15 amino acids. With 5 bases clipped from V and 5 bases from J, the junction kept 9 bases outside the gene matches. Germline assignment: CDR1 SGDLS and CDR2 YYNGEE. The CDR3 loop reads CASSTTGTGAETQYF. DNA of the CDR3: TGTGCCAGCAGTACTACCGGGACAGGGGCGGAGACCCAGTACTTC.

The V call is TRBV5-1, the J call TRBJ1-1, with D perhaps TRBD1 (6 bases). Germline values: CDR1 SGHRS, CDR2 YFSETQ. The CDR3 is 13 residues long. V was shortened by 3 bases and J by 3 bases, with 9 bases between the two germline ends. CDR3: CASSYGQYTEAFF. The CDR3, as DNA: TGCGCCAGCAGCTATGGACAGTACACTGAAGCTTTCTTT. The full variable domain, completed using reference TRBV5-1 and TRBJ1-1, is KAGVTQTPRYLIKTRGQQVTLSCSPISGHRSVSWYQQTPGQGLQFLFEYFSETQRNKGNFPGRFSGRQFSNSRSEMNVSTLELGDSALYLCASSYGQYTEAFFGQGTRLTVV.

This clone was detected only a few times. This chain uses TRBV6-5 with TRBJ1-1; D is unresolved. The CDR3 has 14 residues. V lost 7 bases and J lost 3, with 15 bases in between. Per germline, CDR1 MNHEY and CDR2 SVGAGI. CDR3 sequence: CASTRVGGYTEAFF. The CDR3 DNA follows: TGTGCCAGCACCCGGGTGGGAGGGTACACTGAAGCTTTCTTT.

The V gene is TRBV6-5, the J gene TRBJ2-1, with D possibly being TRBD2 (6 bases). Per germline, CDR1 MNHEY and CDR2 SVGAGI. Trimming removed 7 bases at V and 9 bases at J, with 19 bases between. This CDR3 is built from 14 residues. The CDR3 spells CASTAGLELSEQFF. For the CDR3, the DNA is TGTGCCAGCACGGCGGGACTGGAGTTGAGTGAGCAGTTCTTC.

For the CDR3, the DNA is TGTGCCAGCAGCCGTAGCGGGAACTCCTACAATGAGCAGTTCTTC. It specifies CASSRSGNSYNEQFF. This chain links TRBV7-9 with TRBJ2-1; TRBD2 matches 8 bases. The CDR3 sequence is 15 residues long. J lost 0 bases, V lost 5 bases, and 3 bases had no gene match. Per germline, CDR1 SEHNR and CDR2 FQNEAQ (reference sequence).

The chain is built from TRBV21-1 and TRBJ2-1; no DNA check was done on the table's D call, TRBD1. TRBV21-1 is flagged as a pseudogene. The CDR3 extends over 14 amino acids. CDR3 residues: CASSKGQGYNEQFF. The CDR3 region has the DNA TGTGCCAGCAGCAAGGGGCAGGGGTACAATGAGCAGTTCTTC.

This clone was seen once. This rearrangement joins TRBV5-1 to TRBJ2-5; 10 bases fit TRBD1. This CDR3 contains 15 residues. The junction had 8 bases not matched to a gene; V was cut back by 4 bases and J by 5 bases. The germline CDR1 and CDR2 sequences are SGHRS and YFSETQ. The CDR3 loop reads CASSIRQGARETQYF. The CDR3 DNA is TGCGCCAGCAGCATAAGACAGGGGGCTAGGGAGACCCAGTACTTC.

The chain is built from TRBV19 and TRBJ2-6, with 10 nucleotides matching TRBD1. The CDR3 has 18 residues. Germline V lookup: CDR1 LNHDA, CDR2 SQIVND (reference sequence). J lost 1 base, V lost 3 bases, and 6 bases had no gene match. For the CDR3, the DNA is TGTGCCAGTAGTATGGGACAGGGGCTAATTTCTGGGGCCAACGTCCTGACTTTC. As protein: CASSMGQGLISGANVLTF. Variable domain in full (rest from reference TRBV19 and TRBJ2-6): DGGITQSPKYLFRKEGQNVTLSCEQNLNHDAMYWYRQDPGQGLRLIYYSQIVNDFQKGDIAEGYSVSREKKESFPLTVTSAQKNPTAFYLCASSMGQGLISGANVLTFGAGSRLTVL.

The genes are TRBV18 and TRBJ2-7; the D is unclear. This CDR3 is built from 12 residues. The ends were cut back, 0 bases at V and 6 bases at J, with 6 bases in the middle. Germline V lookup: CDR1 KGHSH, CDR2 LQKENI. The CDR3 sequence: CASSPPSGEQYF. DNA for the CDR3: TGTGCCAGCTCACCACCGTCCGGCGAGCAGTACTTC.

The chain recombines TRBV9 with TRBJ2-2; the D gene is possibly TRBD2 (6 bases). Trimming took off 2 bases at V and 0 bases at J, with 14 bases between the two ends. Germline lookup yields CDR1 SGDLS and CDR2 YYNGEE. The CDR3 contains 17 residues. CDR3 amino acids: CASSVQVRETNTGELFF. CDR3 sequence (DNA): TGTGCCAGCAGCGTCCAAGTACGGGAGACGAACACCGGGGAGCTGTTTTTT.

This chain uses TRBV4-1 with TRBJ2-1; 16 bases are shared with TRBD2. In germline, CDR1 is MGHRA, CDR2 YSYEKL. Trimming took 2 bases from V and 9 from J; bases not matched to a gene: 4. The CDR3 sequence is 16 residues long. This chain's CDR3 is CASSQPGTSGRGEQFF. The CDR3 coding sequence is TGCGCCAGCAGCCAACCCGGGACTAGCGGGAGGGGTGAGCAGTTCTTC.

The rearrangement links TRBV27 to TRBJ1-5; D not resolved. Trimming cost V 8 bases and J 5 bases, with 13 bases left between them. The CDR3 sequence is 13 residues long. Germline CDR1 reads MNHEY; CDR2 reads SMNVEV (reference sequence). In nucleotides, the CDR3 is TGTGCCAGCGGCAGGCGATTTGATCAGCCCCAGCATTTT. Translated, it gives CASGRRFDQPQHF.

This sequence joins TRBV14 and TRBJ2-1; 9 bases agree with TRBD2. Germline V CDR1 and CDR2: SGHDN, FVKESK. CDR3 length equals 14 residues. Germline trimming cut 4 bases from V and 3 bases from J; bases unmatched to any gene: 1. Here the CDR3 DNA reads TGTGCCAGCAGCCGACTAGCGGTCTACAATGAGCAGTTCTTC. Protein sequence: CASSRLAVYNEQFF.